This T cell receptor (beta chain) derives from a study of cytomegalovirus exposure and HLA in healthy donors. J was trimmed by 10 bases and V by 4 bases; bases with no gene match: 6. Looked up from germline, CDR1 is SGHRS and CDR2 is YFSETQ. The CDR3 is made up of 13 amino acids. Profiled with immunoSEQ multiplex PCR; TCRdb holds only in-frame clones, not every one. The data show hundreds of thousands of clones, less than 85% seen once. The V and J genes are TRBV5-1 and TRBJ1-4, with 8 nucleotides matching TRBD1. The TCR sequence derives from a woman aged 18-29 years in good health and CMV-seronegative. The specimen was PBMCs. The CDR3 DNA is TGCGCCAGCAGCCCCGGACAGGGCGGAAAACTGTTTTTT. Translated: CASSPGQGGKLFF.